What follows are 29 T cell receptor beta chains derived from one specimen sequenced in a study of molecular identifiers for immune sequencing clone quantification. In TCRdb, the PCR reads were re-called with MiXCR into one record per CDR3 protein. Here the sample spans 300,000 to 400,000 distinct CDR3 sequences, roughly a quarter being singletons. The sample comprised naive CD8+ T cells from blood, with Jurkat cell RNA spiked in. The subset is: FACS-sorted CD8+CD4-CCR7+CD45RA+ naive T cells. The origin of the receptors is a human donor in good health. Some libraries in this study had Jurkat cell RNA spiked in.

The CDR3 here is CAISAGGSTNEKLFF. The CDR3 nucleotides read TGTGCCATCAGTGCGGGGGGGTCAACTAATGAAAAACTGTTTTTT. The chain combines TRBV10-3 with TRBJ1-4; perhaps TRBD1 as D (5 bases). The CDR3 runs 15 residues. Germline V gene data show CDR1 as ENHRY and CDR2 as SYGVKD. V lost 4 bases, J lost 0 bases, and 9 bases lay in between.

This clonotype was observed many times. The genes are TRBV27 and TRBJ1-1; D gene ambiguous. CDR1 and CDR2 (germline): MNHEY, SMNVEV (reference sequence). There are 14 residues in the CDR3. Trimming stripped 6 bases from V and 1 base from J, with 12 bases between. The CDR3 coding sequence is TGTGCCAGCAGCTTAGGATCGGGGAACACTGAAGCTTTCTTT. This codes for CASSLGSGNTEAFF.

The rearrangement joins TRBV4-3 to TRBJ1-1; no clear D. Deletions cut 4 bases from V and 1 base from J, with 7 bases between. Germline assignment: CDR1 LGHNA and CDR2 YSLEER. The CDR3 consists of 13 residues. CDR3 coding DNA: TGCGCCAGCAGCCGAGCCCAGAACACTGAAGCTTTCTTT. This translates into CASSRAQNTEAFF.

In this sample, this clonotype turned up a few times. The chain recombines TRBV14 with TRBJ1-2; D possibly corresponds to TRBD1 (5 bases). The V gene lost 1 base and the J gene lost 2 bases, with 11 bases spanning the gap. This CDR3 has 15 amino acids. CDR1 and CDR2 (germline): SGHDN, FVKESK. The CDR3: CASSQGRGGNYGYTF. The CDR3 DNA sequence: TGTGCCAGCAGCCAAGGACGTGGGGGAAACTATGGCTACACCTTC.

This clonotype came up many times. This sequence joins TRBV7-2 and TRBJ2-1; TRBD1 might be the D (5 bases). V was pared by 3 bases and J by 3 bases, with 15 bases between. The CDR3 loop spans 16 amino acids. Germline CDR1 is SGHTA and CDR2 is FQGNSA. The CDR3 here is CASSLDQGVLYNEQFF. As DNA, the CDR3 is TGTGCCAGCAGCTTGGACCAAGGGGTCCTCTACAATGAGCAGTTCTTC.

This clonotype was recorded at least ten times. V gene TRBV5-1 combines with J gene TRBJ1-1, with 7 nucleotides matching TRBD1. CDR1 is SGHRS, CDR2 YFSETQ, per germline. The CDR3 has 13 residues. J gave up 4 bases and V 5 bases, and 5 bases lay outside the gene matches. The CDR3 nucleotides are TGCGCCAGCAGTGTGACAGGGTTCACTGAAGCTTTCTTT. Protein: CASSVTGFTEAFF. Based on the CDR3 plus reference TRBV5-1 and TRBJ1-1, the full variable domain is KAGVTQTPRYLIKTRGQQVTLSCSPISGHRSVSWYQQTPGQGLQFLFEYFSETQRNKGNFPGRFSGRQFSNSRSEMNVSTLELGDSALYLCASSVTGFTEAFFGQGTRLTVV.

Concerning this clonotype itself: The junction differs from germline at one of its ends, possibly a read error. J is TRBJ2-1 and V is TRBV11-2; D call uncertain. CDR3 length: 13 residues. Germline V CDR1 and CDR2: SGHAT, FQNNGV. In DNA form, the CDR3 reads TGTGCCAGCTGCTTATCTTTCGGCAATGAGCAGTTCTTC. Residues: CASCLSFGNEQFF.

At least ten counts were recorded for this clonotype. The rearrangement uses TRBV12-3 or TRBV12-4 and TRBJ2-2; 8 nucleotides agree with TRBD1. CDR3 length: 14 amino acids. Trimming removed 6 bases from V and 6 bases from J; junction bases left unmatched: 6. The CDR3 sequence: CASSGQGFAGELFF. In DNA, the CDR3 is TGTGCCAGCAGCGGACAGGGTTTTGCCGGGGAGCTGTTTTTT.

To note about this clonotype: The junction and the germline gene differ at one end; a read error may be behind it. The J gene is TRBJ2-6, the V gene TRBV7-9; D possibly uses TRBD1 or TRBD2 (5 bases each). Per germline, CDR1 SEHNR and CDR2 FQNEAQ (reference sequence). This CDR3 contains 18 residues. The CDR3 sequence: CASSLALVASSGASVLTF. DNA of the CDR3: TGTGCCAGCAGCTTAGCGCTGGTCGCTAGCTCTGGGGCCAGCGTCCTGACTTTC.

The table lists this clonotype with a few counts. This rearrangement joins TRBV7-9 to TRBJ2-1, with D perhaps TRBD2 (7 bases). The CDR3 extends over 15 amino acids. V gave up 4 bases and J gave up 2 bases, with 12 bases separating them. Germline V gene lookup returns CDR1 SEHNR and CDR2 FQNEAQ (reference sequence). The CDR3 bases are TGTGCCAGCAGCTCCGCGGGGGCAACCTACAATGAGCAGTTCTTC. It specifies CASSSAGATYNEQFF.

This clonotype was counted at least ten times. The chain is built from TRBV9 and TRBJ2-3, with D perhaps given as TRBD1 or TRBD2 (6 bases each). The CDR3 is 14 residues long. Germline V gene lookup returns CDR1 SGDLS and CDR2 YYNGEE. The V and J ends lost 4 bases and 4 bases respectively, with 13 bases between them. CDR3 nucleotide sequence: TGTGCCAGCAGCCCCGGGGGCTCCGCAGATACGCAGTATTTT. Amino acids: CASSPGGSADTQYF. Full variable domain (outside the CDR3, taken from reference TRBV9 and TRBJ2-3): DSGVTQTPKHLITATGQRVTLRCSPRSGDLSVYWYQQSLDQGLQFLIQYYNGEERAKGNILERFSAQQFPDLHSELNLSSLELGDSALYFCASSPGGSADTQYFGPGTRLTVL.

The chain employs TRBV11-1 and TRBJ2-7; 7 positions agree with TRBD2. Germline assignment: CDR1 SGHAT and CDR2 FQDESV (reference sequence). V lost 0 bases to trimming and J lost 6 bases; unmatched junction nucleotides: 5. The CDR3 sequence is 14 residues long. For the CDR3, the DNA is TGTGCCAGCAGCTTAGCGAGCGGGACCTTCGAGCAGTACTTC. This codes for CASSLASGTFEQYF.

With regard to this clonotype: This CDR3 is missing its conserved last phenylalanine or tryptophan, likely due to a read error. The CDR3 sequence: CASRAGVEQFL. The CDR3 nucleotides are TGTGCCAGCAGAGCGGGAGTGGAGCAGTTCCTC. V and J are TRBV12-3 or TRBV12-4 and TRBJ2-1; 8 bases map to TRBD2. This CDR3 region has 11 residues. V shed 6 bases and J 10 bases; nucleotides not matched to a gene: 2.

This clonotype was picked up one time. A junction end diverges from the germline sequence, so it may reflect a read error. CDR3 residues: CATSVSGGPDTQYF. The CDR3 coding sequence is TGCGCCACCAGCGTAAGCGGGGGGCCTGATACGCAGTATTTT. The chain recombines TRBV4-3 with TRBJ2-3, with 9 nucleotides matching TRBD2. The CDR3 runs to 14 residues. The germline gives CDR1 LGHNA, CDR2 YSLEER.

The chain carries TRBV19 and TRBJ2-7; the D is unclear. There are 13 residues in the CDR3. Germline V gives CDR1 LNHDA, CDR2 SQIVND (reference sequence). The germline V and J ends were trimmed by 5 bases and 0 bases, with 8 bases remaining between them. CDR3 DNA sequence: TGTGCCAGTAGTCTGGGGTACTCCTACGAGCAGTACTTC. Protein: CASSLGYSYEQYF.

Only a few counts were recorded for this clonotype. J is TRBJ2-7 and V is TRBV29-1; 10 nucleotides match TRBD2. The germline CDR1 and CDR2 sequences are SQVTM and ANQGSEA. This CDR3 region has 13 residues. Trimming took 4 bases from V and 5 from J; bases not matched to a gene: 5. This chain's CDR3 is CSVGLAGKNEQYF. The CDR3 region has the DNA TGCAGCGTTGGACTAGCGGGCAAAAACGAGCAGTACTTC.

The chain employs TRBV4-3 and TRBJ2-7; tentative D call: TRBD2 (5 bases). The CDR3 consists of 15 residues. Germline CDR1 is LGHNA and CDR2 is YSLEER. V was trimmed by 3 bases and J by 10 bases, leaving 22 bases between them. CDR3 coding DNA: TGCGCCAGCAGCCAGGAACTGGTTGCGTGGGGAGAACAGTACTTC. Encoded protein: CASSQELVAWGEQYF.

This clonotype was seen repeatedly, ten times or more. The CDR3 DNA reads TGCAGTGCTAGGTCGGGCCCGAGCACAGATACGCAGTATTTT. This sequence encodes CSARSGPSTDTQYF. The J gene is TRBJ2-3, the V gene TRBV20-1; D not resolved. Germline loops: CDR1 DFQATT, CDR2 SNEGSKA (reference sequence). The CDR3 spans 14 residues. V was clipped by 3 bases and J by 0 bases, with 10 bases between them.

To note about this clonotype: A read error may be the cause here, since a much bigger clone is one base away. The rearrangement uses TRBV30 and TRBJ2-1, with 7 positions matching TRBD2. The CDR3 loop spans 13 amino acids. CDR1 is GTSNPN and CDR2 is SVGIG in the germline V gene (reference sequence). In nucleotides, the CDR3 is TGTGTCTGGAGTGTAGGGACTATCAATGAGCAGTTCTTC. This gives the protein CVWSVGTINEQFF.

This chain connects TRBV12-3 or TRBV12-4 to TRBJ2-7; 8 nucleotides agree with TRBD1. Trimming removed 4 bases from V and 4 bases from J; junction bases left unmatched: 9. The CDR3 has 15 amino acids. CDR3 loop: CASSSPRTGSYEQYF. CDR3 bases: TGTGCCAGCAGTTCTCCTCGGACAGGGTCTTACGAGCAGTACTTC.

There are a few counts of this clonotype. The chain combines TRBV19 with TRBJ2-1, with 8 bases matching TRBD2. Per the germline V gene, CDR1 is LNHDA and CDR2 is SQIVND (reference sequence). The CDR3 spans 16 residues. The J segment lost 4 bases and the V segment lost 3 bases, leaving 8 bases of the junction unmatched. The CDR3 spells CASSIRGGGGYNEQFF. The CDR3 coding sequence is TGTGCCAGTAGTATCCGGGGGGGCGGGGGTTACAATGAGCAGTTCTTC.

The J gene is TRBJ1-5, the V gene TRBV20-1, with D hard to call. V was pared by 4 bases and J by 0 bases, with 16 bases between. This CDR3 has 16 amino acids. CDR1 DFQATT and CDR2 SNEGSKA come from the germline V gene (reference sequence). The CDR3 is CSAIQRPPDSNQPQHF. The CDR3 nucleotides are TGCAGTGCTATACAACGCCCCCCTGATAGCAATCAGCCCCAGCATTTT.

This clonotype was seen repeatedly, ten times or more. The chain recombines TRBV5-6 with TRBJ2-6; D gene unclear. The CDR3 totals 12 residues. Trimming left V 3 bases short and J 8 bases short, with 6 bases between. Germline CDR1 reads SGHDT; CDR2 reads YYEEEE. The CDR3 is CASSSRSNVLTF. In DNA, the CDR3 is TGTGCCAGCAGCTCCCGATCCAACGTCCTGACTTTC.

This clonotype was picked up a small number of times. The chain combines TRBV4-3 with TRBJ2-5; TRBD2 is a possible D gene (5 bases). In germline, CDR1 is LGHNA, CDR2 YSLEER. CDR3 length: 13 residues. V lost 5 bases, J lost 1 base, and 8 bases lay in between. CDR3 coding DNA: TGCGCCAGCAGCTCCGGGATCCAAGAGACCCAGTACTTC. The encoded protein is CASSSGIQETQYF.

About this clonotype: Just one base apart from a much larger clone, this may be a read error. The genes are TRBV30 and TRBJ1-1; D is unresolved. CDR1 and CDR2 (germline): GTSNPN, SVGIG (reference sequence). Trimming removed 2 bases from V and 2 bases from J, with 9 bases in between. The CDR3 is 13 residues long. The CDR3 protein is CAWSTYINTEAFF. Written as DNA, the CDR3 is TGTGCCTGGAGTACCTACATAAACACTGAAGCTTTCTTT.

On this clonotype: A much more abundant neighbour one base away suggests this may be a read error. The V and J genes are TRBV3-1 and TRBJ1-1; tentative D call: TRBD1 (5 bases). The CDR3 extends over 13 amino acids. CDR1 and CDR2 from the germline V gene are LGHDT and YNNKEL (reference sequence). The CDR3 nucleotides are TGTGCCGGCAGCAGGGTTATGAACACTGAAGCTTTCTTT. This translates into CAGSRVMNTEAFF.

The count of this clonotype is one. V is TRBV30 and J is TRBJ2-3; 9 bases fit TRBD2. The CDR3 spans 14 residues. J lost 1 base, V lost 3 bases, and 2 bases had no gene match. Germline values: CDR1 GTSNPN, CDR2 SVGIG (reference sequence). This CDR3 reads CAWSSGGRTDTQYF. The CDR3 DNA sequence: TGTGCCTGGAGCAGCGGGGGGCGCACAGATACGCAGTATTTT.

As for this clonotype: This may arise from a read error, as a much more abundant clone is one base away. The V call is TRBV12-3 or TRBV12-4, the J call TRBJ2-7; maybe TRBD2 (6 bases). This CDR3 contains 12 residues. Deletions cut 3 bases from V and 7 bases from J, with 10 bases between. The CDR3 is CASSFLGLEQYF. DNA for the CDR3: TGTGCCAGCAGTTTTCTGGGACTGGAGCAGTACTTC.

This clonotype was counted many times. One junction end disagrees with the germline gene, perhaps due to a read error. The CDR3 DNA is TGTGCCAGCAGAGAAGGGTCAGAGAACACTGAAGCTTTCTTT. This sequence encodes CASREGSENTEAFF. This sequence joins TRBV6-1 and TRBJ1-1; no definite D call. This CDR3 has 14 amino acids. The V gene's germline CDR1 is MNHNS and CDR2 SASEGT.